The 11 T cell receptor beta chains below were found in one sample sequenced in a study of blood T cell repertoires in COVID-19. The method was immunoSEQ multiplex PCR; TCRdb's version includes in-frame clones alone and lacks a portion of them. The profile shows 120,000 or so clones, roughly nine tenths of them singletons. Sequencing was carried out using peripheral blood. The receptors shown here come from a man in his 70s who had recovered from COVID-19.

The rearrangement joins TRBV19 to TRBJ2-5; 7 bases match TRBD2. Germline V lookup: CDR1 LNHDA, CDR2 SQIVND (reference sequence). This CDR3 is 16 amino acids long. Trimming removed 3 bases from V and 3 bases from J; junction bases left unmatched: 10. CDR3 bases: TGTGCCAGTAGTATTCGACCCGGACTAGTGGAAGAGACCCAGTACTTC. It yields the protein CASSIRPGLVEETQYF.

The chain employs TRBV5-5 and TRBJ1-4; D unresolved. V was clipped by 4 bases and J by 5 bases, with 12 bases between them. The CDR3 loop spans 14 amino acids. Germline-derived CDR1 and CDR2 are SGHKS and YYEKEE (reference sequence). In nucleotides, the CDR3 is TGTGCCAGCAGCCGCGGACTGGGGAATGAAAAACTGTTTTTT. It specifies CASSRGLGNEKLFF.

This clone came up once. The chain employs TRBV28 and TRBJ2-7; TRBD1 is a possible D gene (5 bases). The CDR3 consists of 11 residues. The V gene's germline CDR1 is MDHEN and CDR2 SYDVKM. Trimming removed 8 bases at V and 3 bases at J, with 8 bases between. The CDR3 DNA is TGTGCCAGCGGGGCCATCTACGAGCAGTACTTC. This translates into CASGAIYEQYF.

Here the CDR3 reads CASSLDGNQPQHF. In DNA form, the CDR3 reads TGTGCCAGCAGCCTAGATGGCAATCAGCCCCAGCATTTT. The rearrangement uses TRBV7-3 and TRBJ1-5; D gene ambiguous. Germline-derived CDR1 and CDR2 are SGHTA and FQGTGA. CDR3 length: 13 residues. Trimming removed 5 bases at V and 2 bases at J, with 7 bases between.

This chain connects TRBV11-2 to TRBJ2-7; D is unresolved. This CDR3 is 12 amino acids long. Germline CDR1 reads SGHAT; CDR2 reads FQNNGV. V was clipped by 0 bases and J by 4 bases, with 4 bases between them. DNA for the CDR3: TGTGCCAGCAGCTTAGATCTTTACGAGCAGTACTTC. Translated: CASSLDLYEQYF.

In its sample, this clone was seen many times. The J gene is TRBJ2-7, the V gene TRBV27; 8 nucleotides match TRBD1. The CDR3 spans 15 residues. Trimming cost V 5 bases and J 3 bases; bases outside gene matches: 9. In germline, CDR1 is MNHEY, CDR2 SMNVEV (reference sequence). CDR3 region: CASSIRQGAIYEQYF. CDR3 nucleotide sequence: TGTGCCAGCAGTATTAGGCAGGGGGCGATCTACGAGCAGTACTTC.

The chain has TRBV11-2 and TRBJ2-6, with a possible D match to TRBD2 (6 bases). The V end lost 5 bases, the J end lost 2 bases, and 19 bases lay between the germline ends. The CDR3 is made up of 18 amino acids. The germline V gene encodes CDR1 SGHAT and CDR2 FQNNGV. For the CDR3, the DNA is TGTGCCAGCAGCCCCCGGCGGGACCTCGGGGCTGGGGCCAACGTCCTGACTTTC. It is translated as CASSPRRDLGAGANVLTF.

The genes are TRBV11-1 and TRBJ1-3; D perhaps matches TRBD1 (6 bases). Germline CDR1 is SGHAT and CDR2 is FQDESV (reference sequence). CDR3 length: 14 residues. Trimming stripped 3 bases from V and 3 bases from J, with 9 bases between. CDR3 region: CASSLGAHGNTIYF. For the CDR3, the DNA is TGTGCCAGCAGCTTGGGGGCTCATGGAAACACCATATATTTT.

The chain combines TRBV20-1 with TRBJ1-2; 7 bases match TRBD1. V was clipped by 3 bases and J by 7 bases; unmatched bases: 8. The CDR3 totals 13 residues. Germline CDR1 DFQATT, CDR2 SNEGSKA (reference sequence). The CDR3 reads CSASAAGTVGYTF. CDR3 coding DNA: TGCAGTGCTAGTGCGGCGGGGACAGTTGGCTACACCTTC.

The chain couples TRBV27 to TRBJ2-7, with 7 bases that match TRBD1. Germline lookup yields CDR1 MNHEY and CDR2 SMNVEV (reference sequence). There are 15 residues in the CDR3. V lost 6 bases, J lost 1 base, and 9 bases stayed unmatched. The CDR3 is CASSLGHRGSYEQYF. The CDR3 bases are TGTGCCAGCAGCCTCGGTCACAGGGGATCCTACGAGCAGTACTTC.

The CDR3 nucleotides read TGTGCCAGCAGCCCCCGGGATAACGGGGGAGGGCATGAGCAGTTCTTC. Translated, it gives CASSPRDNGGGHEQFF. The V and J genes are TRBV9 and TRBJ2-1; 7 positions match TRBD2. CDR1 SGDLS and CDR2 YYNGEE come from the germline V gene. Germline trimming cut 4 bases from V and 8 bases from J; bases unmatched to any gene: 15. This CDR3 is 16 amino acids long.